This entry lists 10 T cell receptor beta chains sequenced from one sample in a study of Tregs in tolerant kidney transplant recipients. The protocol was immunoSEQ multiplex PCR, while the TCRdb copy is restricted to in-frame clones and leaves out a portion. The sample contains about 100,000 clones, 90% to 95% of which appear only once. Here the sequenced sample was CD4+ T cells from blood, taken before the transplant. Receptor source: a human donor who received a combined kidney and bone marrow transplant.

The chain is built from TRBV5-1 and TRBJ2-3; 10 bases line up with TRBD2. The CDR3 is 15 amino acids. CDR1 is SGHRS and CDR2 is YFSETQ in the germline V gene. Trimming at V came to 4 bases and at J to 5 bases, leaving 7 bases not matched to a gene. The DNA for the CDR3 is TGCGCCAGCAGCGCCGTAGCGGGGGGATTAGATACGCAGTATTTT. Translation: CASSAVAGGLDTQYF.

The chain carries TRBV28 and TRBJ2-1; 10 nucleotides match TRBD2. Germline-derived CDR1 and CDR2 are MDHEN and SYDVKM. The CDR3 is 16 residues long. Trimming cost V 1 base and J 7 bases; bases outside gene matches: 7. Written as DNA, the CDR3 is TGTGCCAGCAGTTTATTTCCAGCGGGGGGGCTTAATGAGCAGTTCTTC. Translation gives CASSLFPAGGLNEQFF.

The V gene is TRBV19, the J gene TRBJ1-1, with 10 bases lining up with TRBD1. CDR1 is LNHDA, CDR2 SQIVND, per germline (reference sequence). This CDR3 region has 17 residues. V was clipped by 10 bases and J by 6 bases; unmatched bases: 20. This chain's CDR3 is CAKRGTRDRGPRAEAFF. The CDR3 DNA sequence: TGTGCCAAACGGGGGACGAGGGACAGGGGCCCTAGGGCTGAAGCTTTCTTT. Based on the CDR3 plus reference TRBV19 and TRBJ1-1, the full variable domain is DGGITQSPKYLFRKEGQNVTLSCEQNLNHDAMYWYRQDPGQGLRLIYYSQIVNDFQKGDIAEGYSVSREKKESFPLTVTSAQKNPTAFYLCAKRGTRDRGPRAEAFFGQGTRLTVV.

The gene calls are TRBV5-6 and TRBJ1-2; 7 nucleotides agree with TRBD1. V dropped 6 bases and J dropped 3; count of bases not matched to a gene: 5. Germline V CDR1 and CDR2: SGHDT, YYEEEE. This CDR3 region has 13 residues. The CDR3, as DNA: TGTGCCAGCAACCGGGACAGATACTATGGCTACACCTTC. It translates to CASNRDRYYGYTF.

V is TRBV19 and J is TRBJ2-1, with D tentatively TRBD1 (5 bases). The CDR3 loop spans 14 amino acids. Germline V gene data show CDR1 as LNHDA and CDR2 as SQIVND (reference sequence). With 10 bases removed from V and 1 base from J, the gap between germline ends came to 14 bases. The CDR3 reads CATSRASSYNEQFF. In DNA, the CDR3 is TGTGCCACTTCCAGGGCCTCTTCCTACAATGAGCAGTTCTTC.

The rearrangement uses TRBV7-9 and TRBJ2-7; 7 bases match TRBD2. CDR1 and CDR2 from the germline V gene are SEHNR and FQNEAQ (reference sequence). The CDR3 loop spans 14 amino acids. Germline trimming cut 5 bases from V and 7 bases from J; bases unmatched to any gene: 11. CDR3 loop: CASSPPGLGGEQYF. The DNA for the CDR3 is TGTGCCAGCAGCCCCCCAGGGTTGGGAGGGGAGCAGTACTTC.

This clone was picked up a small number of times. The chain joins TRBV9 to TRBJ1-2; no firm D call. The germline V gene has CDR1 SGDLS and CDR2 YYNGEE. The germline V and J ends were trimmed by 6 bases and 7 bases, with 16 bases remaining between them. The CDR3 has 13 residues. The CDR3 coding sequence is TGTGCCAGCACCAAGGATCAAGCGGGTGGCTACACCTTC. Encoded protein: CASTKDQAGGYTF.

This chain connects TRBV28 to TRBJ2-2; D perhaps matches TRBD1 (5 bases). Trimming left V 6 bases short and J 4 bases short, with 12 bases between. CDR3 length: 14 residues. Per germline, CDR1 MDHEN and CDR2 SYDVKM. The CDR3 region is CASRPGHPTGELFF. The DNA for the CDR3 is TGTGCCAGCAGACCTGGACACCCCACCGGGGAGCTGTTTTTT.

The genes are TRBV4-3 and TRBJ1-4; tentative D call: TRBD1 (5 bases). V lost 0 bases, J lost 7 bases, and 18 bases lay in between. Germline V gene sequence: CDR1 LGHNA, CDR2 YSLEER. The CDR3 totals 17 residues. CDR3 DNA: TGCGCCAGCAGCCAAGATTTTTTCGGGGGAAGGTTTGAAAAACTGTTTTTT. Translating it yields CASSQDFFGGRFEKLFF.

The rearrangement joins TRBV28 to TRBJ2-7; D not certain. Trimming cost V 5 bases and J 0 bases, with 2 bases left between them. This CDR3 contains 11 residues. The germline CDR1 and CDR2 sequences are MDHEN and SYDVKM. The CDR3 protein is CASSRSYEQYF. CDR3 sequence (DNA): TGTGCCAGCAGTCGCTCCTACGAGCAGTACTTC.